The next 32 T cell receptor beta chains were all read from a single sample in a study of cytomegalovirus exposure and HLA in healthy donors. PCR primers comprised 60 Vbeta and 13 Jbeta primers. Clones were read by immunoSEQ multiplex PCR, and TCRdb kept only the in-frame ones, dropping some. Of 150,000 to 180,000 clones in the sample, 80% were seen once. Sequenced sample: PBMCs. The receptors shown here come from a man under 40 in good health and CMV-seropositive.

There are a few counts of this clone. This chain uses TRBV6-5 with TRBJ2-7; 12 positions agree with TRBD1. V shed 5 bases and J 6 bases; nucleotides not matched to a gene: 8. The germline gives CDR1 MNHEY, CDR2 SVGAGI. The CDR3 length is 15 residues. The CDR3 is CASSRTGTGGVEQYF. Here the CDR3 DNA reads TGTGCCAGCAGTAGAACCGGGACAGGGGGCGTCGAGCAGTACTTC.

This CDR3 reads CASSPTDASGVAETYEQYF. The CDR3 coding sequence is TGTGCCAGCAGCCCCACTGATGCGTCGGGGGTAGCGGAAACCTACGAGCAGTACTTC. The chain is built from TRBV11-2 and TRBJ2-7, with D tentatively TRBD2 (6 bases). CDR1 is SGHAT, CDR2 FQNNGV, per germline. Trimming stripped 5 bases from V and 2 bases from J, with 28 bases between. The CDR3 runs to 19 residues. The whole variable domain, filled in from reference TRBV11-2 and TRBJ2-7, reads EAGVAQSPRYKIIEKRQSVAFWCNPISGHATLYWYQQILGQGPKLLIQFQNNGVVDDSQLPKDRFSAERLKGVDSTLKIQPAKLEDSAVYLCASSPTDASGVAETYEQYFGPGTRLTVT.

The rearrangement uses TRBV15 and TRBJ2-3, with TRBD2 as a possible D gene (6 bases). The length of the CDR3 is 15 residues. V was clipped by 0 bases and J by 0 bases, with 7 bases between them. Germline V gene data show CDR1 as LNHNV and CDR2 as YYDKDF (reference sequence). In DNA form, the CDR3 reads TGTGCCACCAGCAGAGAAGGGACTAGCACAGATACGCAGTATTTT. Translating gives CATSREGTSTDTQYF.

The V and J genes are TRBV10-3 and TRBJ2-3; the D is unclear. Per germline, CDR1 ENHRY and CDR2 SYGVKD. CDR3 length equals 14 residues. The ends were cut back, 0 bases at V and 0 bases at J, with 4 bases in the middle. The DNA of the CDR3 is TGTGCCATCAGTGAGTCTACTAGCACAGATACGCAGTATTTT. Its protein is CAISESTSTDTQYF.

The rearrangement uses TRBV6-6 and TRBJ2-5; TRBD2 might be the D (6 bases). With 6 bases removed from V and 7 bases from J, the gap between germline ends came to 15 bases. Germline V gene lookup returns CDR1 MNHNY and CDR2 SVGAGI (reference sequence). The CDR3 length is 13 residues. The CDR3 reads CASSWDSQGTQYF. CDR3 in DNA: TGTGCCAGCAGCTGGGACTCGCAGGGGACCCAGTACTTC.

This clone has just one count. The rearrangement joins TRBV5-6 to TRBJ2-5; TRBD1 agrees at 7 bases. Near its end, the DNA agrees better with TRBJ2-7, so the J call may be wrong. The CDR3 runs 14 residues. Germline V gene sequence: CDR1 SGHDT, CDR2 YYEEEE. In DNA, the CDR3 is TGTGCCAGCAGCTCGAGGGACAGAGACTACGAGCAGTACTTC. It yields the protein CASSSRDRDYEQYF.

The chain joins TRBV10-1 to TRBJ2-3; 8 positions agree with TRBD2. V lost 6 bases, J lost 4 bases, and 6 bases stayed unmatched. This CDR3 is 14 amino acids long. CDR1 WNHNN and CDR2 SYGVQD come from the germline V gene (reference sequence). The CDR3 loop reads CASSRTSTADTQYF. CDR3 DNA sequence: TGCGCCAGCAGCCGGACTAGCACCGCAGATACGCAGTATTTT.

This chain uses TRBV6-1 with TRBJ1-2, with TRBD1 matching 9 bases. J was trimmed by 6 bases and V by 0 bases; bases with no gene match: 2. The CDR3 has 14 amino acids. Germline loops: CDR1 MNHNS, CDR2 SASEGT. The CDR3 bases are TGTGCCAGCAGTGAAGCGGGGACAGGGAATGGCTACACCTTC. It is translated as CASSEAGTGNGYTF.

The V call is TRBV23-1, the J call TRBJ1-1, with D possibly matching TRBD1 (5 bases). TRBV23-1 is reported as an ORF; its role is uncertain. The V end was cut by 8 bases, the J end by 5 bases, with 18 bases between. The CDR3 runs 14 residues. CDR3 protein: CASSPGRDSTEAFF. CDR3 nucleotide sequence: TGCGCCAGCTCCCCCGGCAGGGATAGTACTGAAGCTTTCTTT.

To note about this clone: A read error may produce the germline difference seen at one junction end. This chain connects TRBV9 to TRBJ2-7, with 11 bases lining up with TRBD1. This CDR3 has 15 amino acids. The V gene's germline CDR1 is SGDLS and CDR2 YYNGEE. CDR3 DNA sequence: TGTGCCAGCAGCGTAGGGGACAGGGGGTCCTCCGAGCAGTACTTC. Its translation is CASSVGDRGSSEQYF.

This clone has just a few counts. In DNA form, the CDR3 reads TGTGCCAGCAGCTGGGGCCTCAGCTCCTACGAGCAGTACTTC. As protein: CASSWGLSSYEQYF. The chain uses TRBV5-6 and TRBJ2-7; maybe TRBD1 (5 bases). Germline V gives CDR1 SGHDT, CDR2 YYEEEE. Deletions cut 3 bases from V and 0 bases from J, with 10 bases between. The CDR3 sequence is 14 residues long. The whole variable domain, remainder taken from reference TRBV5-6 and TRBJ2-7, is DAGVTQSPTHLIKTRGQQVTLRCSPKSGHDTVSWYQQALGQGPQFIFQYYEEEERQRGNFPDRFSGHQFPNYSSELNVNALLLGDSALYLCASSWGLSSYEQYFGPGTRLTVT.

A note on this clone: Other DNA sequences in the same sample also yield this CDR3. The chain combines TRBV5-1 with TRBJ2-7; TRBD1 matches 9 bases. CDR1 SGHRS and CDR2 YFSETQ come from the germline V gene. Trimming took 4 bases from V and 7 from J; bases not matched to a gene: 6. The CDR3 has 13 amino acids. In nucleotides, the CDR3 is TGCGCCAGCAGCACCGGACAGGGGCGAGAGCAGTACTTC. It translates to CASSTGQGREQYF.

The rearrangement links TRBV28 to TRBJ1-1; D may be TRBD1 (6 bases). V gave up 9 bases and J gave up 0 bases, with 20 bases separating them. The CDR3 totals 16 residues. Germline values: CDR1 MDHEN, CDR2 SYDVKM. For the CDR3, the DNA is TGTGCCAGTTGGGTCAGGGGCTGGGACGTGAACACTGAAGCTTTCTTT. Its protein product is CASWVRGWDVNTEAFF. Full variable domain (rest looked up from reference TRBV28 and TRBJ1-1): DVKVTQSSRYLVKRTGEKVFLECVQDMDHENMFWYRQDPGLGLRLIYFSYDVKMKEKGDIPEGYSVSREKKERFSLILESASTNQTSMYLCASWVRGWDVNTEAFFGQGTRLTVV.

The chain couples TRBV18 to TRBJ1-2; 8 nucleotides line up with TRBD1. Germline values: CDR1 KGHSH, CDR2 LQKENI. With 8 bases clipped from V and 4 bases from J, the junction kept 12 bases outside the gene matches. The CDR3 runs to 15 residues. The chain's CDR3 is CASTSTGGRGYGYTF. The CDR3 nucleotides are TGTGCCAGCACTTCAACAGGGGGTCGCGGCTATGGCTACACCTTC. The full variable domain, with the rest looked up from reference TRBV18 and TRBJ1-2, is NAGVMQNPRHLVRRRGQEARLRCSPMKGHSHVYWYRQLPEEGLKFMVYLQKENIIDESGMPKERFSAEFPKEGPSILRIQQVVRGDSAAYFCASTSTGGRGYGYTFGSGTRLTVV.

V is TRBV7-9 and J is TRBJ1-1, with D possibly matching TRBD1 (6 bases). The ends were cut back, 1 base at V and 4 bases at J, with 10 bases in the middle. CDR1 is SEHNR and CDR2 is FQNEAQ in the germline V gene (reference sequence). The CDR3 totals 14 residues. The DNA for the CDR3 is TGTGCCAGCAGCTTAGGGGGAGGGGGCACTGAAGCTTTCTTT. Translating it yields CASSLGGGGTEAFF.

The rearrangement joins TRBV2 to TRBJ1-5; 8 positions agree with TRBD1. CDR1 and CDR2 (germline): SNHLY, FYNNEI. V lost 5 bases to trimming and J lost 0 bases; unmatched junction nucleotides: 9. There are 17 residues in the CDR3. The CDR3 DNA sequence: TGTGCCAGCAGTCGGGGACAGGAGGGTAATAGCAATCAGCCCCAGCATTTT. Protein: CASSRGQEGNSNQPQHF.

The V and J genes are TRBV27 and TRBJ2-1; 12 bases line up with TRBD2. Germline CDR1 and CDR2: MNHEY and SMNVEV (reference sequence). The trim removed 6 bases at V and 6 bases at J, leaving 3 bases unmatched. This CDR3 has 14 residues. The chain's CDR3 is CASRTSGSFNEQFF. CDR3 in DNA: TGTGCCAGCAGGACTAGCGGGAGTTTCAATGAGCAGTTCTTC.

The chain is built from TRBV6-5 and TRBJ1-2; D is perhaps TRBD1 (6 bases). The CDR3 has 13 residues. Germline-derived CDR1 and CDR2 are MNHEY and SVGAGI. V lost 2 bases and J 6 bases, leaving 10 bases between the germline ends. The CDR3 loop is CASSYRGWDGYTF. The CDR3, as DNA: TGTGCCAGCAGTTACAGGGGGTGGGATGGCTACACCTTC.

The genes are TRBV19 and TRBJ2-1, with 7 bases that match TRBD1. The CDR3 runs 14 residues. Germline values: CDR1 LNHDA, CDR2 SQIVND (reference sequence). V shed 5 bases, J shed 12 bases, and the junction held 13 bases outside the gene matches. Here the CDR3 reads CASSGLVGGFGQFF. The CDR3 nucleotides are TGTGCCAGTAGTGGATTGGTAGGGGGCTTCGGGCAGTTCTTC.

The chain couples TRBV6-6 to TRBJ1-5; TRBD1 agrees at 9 bases. The V gene end was trimmed by 7 bases and the J gene end by 7 bases; junction bases not matched to a gene: 8. The V gene's germline CDR1 is MNHNY and CDR2 SVGAGI (reference sequence). CDR3 length: 14 residues. DNA for the CDR3: TGTGCCAGCACCCCCCGACAGGGGGACCAGCCCCAGCATTTT. This translates into CASTPRQGDQPQHF.

The V gene is TRBV13, the J gene TRBJ2-3; 8 bases map to TRBD2. This CDR3 spans 15 amino acids. Germline trimming cut 2 bases from V and 7 bases from J; bases unmatched to any gene: 8. The germline gives CDR1 PRHDT, CDR2 FYEKMQ (reference sequence). The CDR3 sequence: CASSLRAGVINTQYF. The CDR3 coding sequence is TGTGCCAGCAGCTTACGAGCGGGAGTAATAAATACGCAGTATTTT.

The J gene is TRBJ1-2, the V gene TRBV10-3; 10 nucleotides line up with TRBD1. Germline-derived CDR1 and CDR2 are ENHRY and SYGVKD. V lost 2 bases to trimming and J lost 0 bases; unmatched junction nucleotides: 0. The CDR3 length is 15 residues. The CDR3 DNA follows: TGTGCCATCAGTGAGGGACAGGGGGCTAACTATGGCTACACCTTC. Its protein is CAISEGQGANYGYTF.

DNA of the CDR3: TGTGCCAGCAACAACCCCTCCTCACCCCTCCACTTT. Residues: CASNNPSSPLHF. The V call is TRBV11-1, the J call TRBJ1-6; D unresolved. This CDR3 region has 12 residues. Germline lookup yields CDR1 SGHAT and CDR2 FQDESV (reference sequence). Trimming removed 7 bases from V and 10 bases from J, with 11 bases in between.

The J gene is TRBJ2-3, the V gene TRBV5-1; D remains ambiguous. Germline CDR1 SGHRS, CDR2 YFSETQ. CDR3 length: 14 residues. V lost 6 bases to trimming and J lost 0 bases, with 11 bases between them. CDR3 amino acids: CASIPGPSTDTQYF. The CDR3, as DNA: TGCGCCAGCATTCCAGGCCCAAGCACAGATACGCAGTATTTT.

The rearrangement joins TRBV29-1 to TRBJ1-1; 9 nucleotides align to TRBD1. CDR1 and CDR2 from the germline V gene are SQVTM and ANQGSEA. The CDR3 totals 13 residues. Trimming took 6 bases from V and 9 from J; bases not matched to a gene: 11. The CDR3 here is CSVIQGAQPQAFF. For the CDR3, the DNA is TGCAGCGTGATACAGGGGGCACAGCCCCAAGCTTTCTTT.

This clone was counted once. CDR3 in DNA: TGCGCCAGCAGCCAAGACGCGGGAGGGCCTCACAATGAGCAGTTCTTC. Translation: CASSQDAGGPHNEQFF. The V call is TRBV4-1, the J call TRBJ2-1, with 9 bases matching TRBD2. Germline CDR1 reads MGHRA; CDR2 reads YSYEKL. J gave up 5 bases and V 0 bases, and 5 bases lay outside the gene matches. The CDR3 is 16 residues long.

The rearrangement uses TRBV9 and TRBJ2-7; TRBD1 agrees at 9 bases. Germline lookup yields CDR1 SGDLS and CDR2 YYNGEE. With V trimmed by 3 bases and J by 1 base, 5 bases remained unmatched. The CDR3 contains 15 residues. CDR3 in amino acids: CASSAGTGQSYEQYF. CDR3 sequence (DNA): TGTGCCAGCAGCGCCGGGACAGGGCAATCCTACGAGCAGTACTTC.

This sequence joins TRBV4-2 and TRBJ2-3; D might be TRBD2 (6 bases). The germline V and J ends were trimmed by 1 base and 0 bases, with 14 bases remaining between them. The CDR3 has 17 residues. Germline CDR1 LGHNA, CDR2 YNFKEQ. In nucleotides, the CDR3 is TGTGCCAGCAGCCAAGGAGTCCTAGCGTTGAGCACAGATACGCAGTATTTT. This gives the protein CASSQGVLALSTDTQYF.

The chain has TRBV28 and TRBJ1-1; no firm D call. The V and J ends lost 6 bases and 5 bases respectively, with 10 bases between them. The CDR3 extends over 12 amino acids. CDR1 is MDHEN, CDR2 SYDVKM, per germline. DNA for the CDR3: TGTGCCAGCAGCCCTTTCGAGACTGAAGCTTTCTTT. Protein product: CASSPFETEAFF.

This rearrangement joins TRBV2 to TRBJ2-1, with a tentative D call TRBD2 (6 bases). Germline V lookup: CDR1 SNHLY, CDR2 FYNNEI. This CDR3 has 15 amino acids. V gave up 8 bases and J gave up 0 bases, with 14 bases separating them. CDR3 loop: CASSRSGSSYNEQFF. CDR3 nucleotide sequence: TGTGCCAGCTCGAGGTCCGGGAGCTCCTACAATGAGCAGTTCTTC.

CDR3 sequence (DNA): TGCAGCGTTGGGGAGGGGGTGGAGTCCACCGGGGAGCTGTTTTTT. Translating it yields CSVGEGVESTGELFF. V gene TRBV29-1 combines with J gene TRBJ2-2; D perhaps matches TRBD2 (7 bases). This CDR3 spans 15 amino acids. The germline V gene has CDR1 SQVTM and CDR2 ANQGSEA. Trimming shortened V by 4 bases and J by 4 bases, and 16 bases separated the two germline ends.

This clone has only one observation. The chain links TRBV27 to TRBJ2-7, with 9 bases identical to TRBD1. CDR3 size: 17 residues. Germline trimming cut 4 bases from V and 2 bases from J; bases unmatched to any gene: 12. CDR1 is MNHEY and CDR2 is SMNVEV in the germline V gene (reference sequence). The CDR3 loop reads CASSSESRGTGTYEQYF. CDR3 coding DNA: TGTGCCAGCAGTTCCGAAAGCCGCGGGACAGGGACCTACGAGCAGTACTTC.